Described below is a single T cell receptor beta chain sequence and its context. The data originate from a study of CD8 T cells in Susac syndrome. The germline CDR1 and CDR2 sequences are MNHEY and SVGEGT. This CDR3 has 14 residues. The germline V and J ends were trimmed by 3 bases and 2 bases, with 7 bases remaining between them. Reverse transcription of about 0.45 to 1 ug RNA was carried out with random hexamers. By means of immunoSEQ multiplex PCR, TCR beta CDR3 spanning 54 Vbeta and 13 Jbeta underwent amplification. In TCRdb, the immunoSEQ multiplex PCR reads were re-called with MiXCR into one record per CDR3 protein. Of roughly 200,000 distinct CDR3 sequences detected, approximately 94% appear once; the ten largest clones hold 0.12%.

This chain links TRBV6-2 or TRBV6-3 with TRBJ2-2, with D uncertain. The TCR originated in a human donor with Susac syndrome. Sequenced input: CD4+ T cells from PBMCs. CDR3 nucleotides: TGTGCCAGCAGTTATGGGAAAAACACCGGGGAGCTGTTTTTT. Its translation is CASSYGKNTGELFF.